These T cell receptor beta chains were read from a single sample in a study of cytomegalovirus exposure and HLA in healthy donors. Profiling relied on immunoSEQ multiplex PCR, and the TCRdb table lists in-frame clones only, not all of them. The data contain fewer than 250,000 clones, over 75% of them singletons. Sequencing used PBMCs. These receptors came from a woman between 45 and 65 years old in good health and CMV-seropositive. The CDR3 runs from the conserved cysteine through the conserved F or W. A D gene is named only where the DNA matches it firmly. Only some rows state a clone size, as once, few, many or a class for expanded clones.

TRBJ2-5 TRBV18 - - CASSLGLKETQYF TGTGCCAGCTCACTGGGACTGAAAGAGACCCAGTACTTC
TRBJ2-2 TRBV4-1 - TRBD2 CASSRLGLAGGGELFF TGCGCCAGCAGCCGCCTAGGACTAGCGGGGGGCGGGGAGCTGTTTTTT
TRBJ1-1 TRBV7-2 - - CASSVDRLNTEAFF TGTGCCAGCAGCGTAGACAGACTGAACACTGAAGCTTTCTTT
TRBJ2-2 TRBV27 - TRBD2 CASSPRRLAGKGTGELFF TGTGCCAGCAGTCCCAGGAGACTAGCGGGAAAGGGTACCGGGGAGCTGTTTTTT
TRBJ1-2 TRBV11-2 - TRBD1 CASSYDRAYGYTF TGTGCCAGCAGCTACGACAGGGCCTATGGCTACACCTTC
TRBJ1-5 TRBV4-1 few - CASSQRTENSNQPQHF TGCGCCAGCAGCCAACGGACAGAAAATAGCAATCAGCCCCAGCATTTT
TRBJ2-7 TRBV6-1 - - CASRTRYEQYF TGTGCCAGCAGGACAAGGTACGAGCAGTACTTC
TRBJ2-7 TRBV7-2 - - CASSLVGGYEQYF TGTGCCAGCAGCTTAGTGGGGGGCTACGAGCAGTACTTC
TRBJ2-7 TRBV19 - - CASQSSSYEQYF TGTGCCAGCCAAAGTAGCTCCTACGAGCAGTACTTC
TRBJ2-1 TRBV19 - TRBD2 CASSTSGYNEQFF TGTGCCAGTAGTACTAGCGGGTACAATGAGCAGTTCTTC
TRBJ2-1 TRBV30 - - CAWSAPWRGPFYNEQFF TGTGCCTGGAGTGCCCCATGGAGGGGGCCGTTCTACAATGAGCAGTTCTTC
TRBJ2-3 TRBV4-3 - TRBD2 CASSQQLSGLAADTQYF TGCGCCAGCAGCCAGCAACTCTCGGGACTAGCGGCAGATACGCAGTATTTT
TRBJ1-2 TRBV5-5 few - CASSLWRDRGYTF TGTGCCAGCAGCTTGTGGAGGGATAGAGGCTACACCTTC
TRBJ1-3 TRBV19 - - CASSIGITGIGGNTIYF TGTGCCAGTAGTATAGGTATAACAGGGATCGGAGGAAACACCATATATTTT